This T cell receptor beta chain derives from a study of blood T cell repertoires in COVID-19. Authors' processing steps: Reference gene primer amplification yielded estimated nucleated cell counts. Some clones are missing from TCRdb's copy, which holds only in-frame ones; the method was immunoSEQ multiplex PCR. The V and J calls and clone size come from that table; D and trimming were worked out from the DNA. The table records 200,000 to 250,000 clones, roughly nine tenths of them present only once. The receptor was isolated from a man aged 55 to 70 with COVID-19, enrolled during active disease. What was sequenced was peripheral blood.

CDR3 in DNA: TGTGCCAGCAGCCTCGTACAGGGGTTTGCAACTAATGAAAAACTGTTTTTT. This sequence encodes CASSLVQGFATNEKLFF. The genes are TRBV16 and TRBJ1-4, with TRBD1 matching over 7 bases. The CDR3 contains 17 residues. Germline CDR1 KGHSY, CDR2 FQNENV. Trimming removed 4 bases from V and 0 bases from J; junction bases left unmatched: 8.